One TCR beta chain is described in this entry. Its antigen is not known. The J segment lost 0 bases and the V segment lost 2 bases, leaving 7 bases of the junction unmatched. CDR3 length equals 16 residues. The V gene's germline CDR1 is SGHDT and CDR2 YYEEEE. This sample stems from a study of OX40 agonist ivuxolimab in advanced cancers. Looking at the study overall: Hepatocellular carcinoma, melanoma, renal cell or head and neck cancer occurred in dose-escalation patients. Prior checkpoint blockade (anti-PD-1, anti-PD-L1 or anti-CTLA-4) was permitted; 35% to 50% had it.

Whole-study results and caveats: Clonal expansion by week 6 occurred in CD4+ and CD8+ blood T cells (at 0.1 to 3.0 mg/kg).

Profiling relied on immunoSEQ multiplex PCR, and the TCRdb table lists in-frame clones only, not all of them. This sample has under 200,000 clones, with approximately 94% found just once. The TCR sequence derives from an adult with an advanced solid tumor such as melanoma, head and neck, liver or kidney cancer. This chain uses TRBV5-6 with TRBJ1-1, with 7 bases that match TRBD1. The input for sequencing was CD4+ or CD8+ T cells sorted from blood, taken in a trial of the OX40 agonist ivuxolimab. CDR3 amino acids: CASSFYRGQLNTEAFF. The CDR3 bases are TGTGCCAGCAGCTTTTACCGGGGACAGCTGAACACTGAAGCTTTCTTT.